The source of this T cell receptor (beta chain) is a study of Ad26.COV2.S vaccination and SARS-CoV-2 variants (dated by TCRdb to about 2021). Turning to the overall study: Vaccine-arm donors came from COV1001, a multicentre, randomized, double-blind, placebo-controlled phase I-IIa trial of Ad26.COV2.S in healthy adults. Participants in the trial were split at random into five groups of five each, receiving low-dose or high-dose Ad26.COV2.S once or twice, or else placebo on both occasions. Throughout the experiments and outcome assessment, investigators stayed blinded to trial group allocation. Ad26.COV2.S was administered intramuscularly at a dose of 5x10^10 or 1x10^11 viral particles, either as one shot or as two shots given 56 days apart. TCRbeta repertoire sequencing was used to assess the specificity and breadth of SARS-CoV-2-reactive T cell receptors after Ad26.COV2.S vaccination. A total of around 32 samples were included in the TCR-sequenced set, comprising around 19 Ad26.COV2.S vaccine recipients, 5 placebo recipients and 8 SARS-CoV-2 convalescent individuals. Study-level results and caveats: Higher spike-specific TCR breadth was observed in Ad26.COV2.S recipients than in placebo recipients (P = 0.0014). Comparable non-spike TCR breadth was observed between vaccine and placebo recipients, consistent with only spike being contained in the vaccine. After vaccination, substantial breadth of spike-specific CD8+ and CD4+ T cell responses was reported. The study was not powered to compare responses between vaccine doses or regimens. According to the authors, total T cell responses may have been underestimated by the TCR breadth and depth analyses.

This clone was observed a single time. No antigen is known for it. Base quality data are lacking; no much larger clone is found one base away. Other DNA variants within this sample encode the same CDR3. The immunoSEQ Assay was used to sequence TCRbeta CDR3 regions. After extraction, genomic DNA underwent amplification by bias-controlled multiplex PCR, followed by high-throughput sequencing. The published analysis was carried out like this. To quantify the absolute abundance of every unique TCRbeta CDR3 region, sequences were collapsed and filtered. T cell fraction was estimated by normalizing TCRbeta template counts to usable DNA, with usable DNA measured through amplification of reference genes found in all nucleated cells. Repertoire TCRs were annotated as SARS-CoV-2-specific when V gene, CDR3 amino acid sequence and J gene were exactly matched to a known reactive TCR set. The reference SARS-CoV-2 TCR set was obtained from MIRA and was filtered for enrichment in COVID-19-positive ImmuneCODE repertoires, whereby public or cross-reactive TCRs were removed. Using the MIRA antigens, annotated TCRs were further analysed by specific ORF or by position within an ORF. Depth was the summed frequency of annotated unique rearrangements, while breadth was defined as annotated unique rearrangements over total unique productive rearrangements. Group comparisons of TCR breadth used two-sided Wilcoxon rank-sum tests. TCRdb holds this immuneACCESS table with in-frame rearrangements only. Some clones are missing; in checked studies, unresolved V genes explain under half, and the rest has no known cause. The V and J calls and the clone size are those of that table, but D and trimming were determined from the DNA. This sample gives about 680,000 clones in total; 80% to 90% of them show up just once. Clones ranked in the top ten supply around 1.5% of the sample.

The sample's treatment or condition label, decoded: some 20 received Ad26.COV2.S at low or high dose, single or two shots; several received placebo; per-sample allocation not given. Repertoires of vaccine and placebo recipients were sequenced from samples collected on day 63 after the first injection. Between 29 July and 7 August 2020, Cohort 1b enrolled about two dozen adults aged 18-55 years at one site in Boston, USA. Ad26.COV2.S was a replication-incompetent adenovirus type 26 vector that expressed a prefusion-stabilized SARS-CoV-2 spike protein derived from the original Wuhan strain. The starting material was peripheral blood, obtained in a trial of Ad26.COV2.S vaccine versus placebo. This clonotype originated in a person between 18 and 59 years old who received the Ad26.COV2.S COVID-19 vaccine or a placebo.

The CDR3 region reads CASSLDRTGVNTEAFF. The sequenced DNA is TGTGCCAGCAGCTTAGATCGGACAGGGGTGAACACTGAAGCTTTCTTT. The chain is encoded by TRBV11-2 joined to TRBJ1-1, and TRBD1 matches 9 of the central bases. The V end gives up 0 bases and the J end 0 bases, leaving 2 bases in the junction not matched to a gene. CDR1 and CDR2 were assigned from the germline V gene as SGHAT and FQNNGV. The cysteine opens and the phenylalanine closes a CDR3 of 16 amino acids. Left in the record is the CDR3 DNA by itself, 48 bases read in frame from the first base.